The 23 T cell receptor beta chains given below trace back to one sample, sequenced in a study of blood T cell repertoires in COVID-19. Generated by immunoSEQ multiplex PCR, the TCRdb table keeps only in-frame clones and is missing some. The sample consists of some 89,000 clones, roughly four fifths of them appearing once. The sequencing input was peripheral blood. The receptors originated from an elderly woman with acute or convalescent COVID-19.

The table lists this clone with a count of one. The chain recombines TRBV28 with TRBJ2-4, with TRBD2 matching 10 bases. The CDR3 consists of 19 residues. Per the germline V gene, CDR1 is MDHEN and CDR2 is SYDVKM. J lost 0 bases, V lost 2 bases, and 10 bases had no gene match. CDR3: CASSLPRGVAGGAKNIQYF. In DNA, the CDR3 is TGTGCCAGCAGTTTACCCCGCGGGGTAGCGGGGGGAGCCAAAAACATTCAGTACTTC.

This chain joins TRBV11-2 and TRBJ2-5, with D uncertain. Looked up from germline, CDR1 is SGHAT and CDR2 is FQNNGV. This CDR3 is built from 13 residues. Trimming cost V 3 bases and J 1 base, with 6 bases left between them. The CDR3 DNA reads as TGTGCCAGCAGCTTTGGCAGCCAAGAGACCCAGTACTTC. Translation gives CASSFGSQETQYF.

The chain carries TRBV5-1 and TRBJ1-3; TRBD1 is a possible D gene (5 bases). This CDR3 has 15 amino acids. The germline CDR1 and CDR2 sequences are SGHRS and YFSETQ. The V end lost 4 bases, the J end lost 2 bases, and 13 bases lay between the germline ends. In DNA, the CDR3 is TGCGCCAGCAGCGAGATTACAGGTGCTGGAAACACCATATATTTT. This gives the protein CASSEITGAGNTIYF.

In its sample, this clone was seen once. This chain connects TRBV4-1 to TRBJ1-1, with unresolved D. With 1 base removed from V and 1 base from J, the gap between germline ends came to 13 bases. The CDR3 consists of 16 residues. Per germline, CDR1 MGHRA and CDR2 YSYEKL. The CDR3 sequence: CASSQVSTVANTEAFF. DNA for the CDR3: TGCGCCAGCAGCCAAGTTTCTACGGTAGCGAACACTGAAGCTTTCTTT.

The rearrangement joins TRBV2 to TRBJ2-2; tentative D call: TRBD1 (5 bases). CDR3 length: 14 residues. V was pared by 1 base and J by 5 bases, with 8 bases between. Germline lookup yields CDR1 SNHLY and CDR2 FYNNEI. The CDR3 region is CASSEEGMTGELFF. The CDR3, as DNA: TGTGCCAGCAGTGAAGAGGGGATGACCGGGGAGCTGTTTTTT.

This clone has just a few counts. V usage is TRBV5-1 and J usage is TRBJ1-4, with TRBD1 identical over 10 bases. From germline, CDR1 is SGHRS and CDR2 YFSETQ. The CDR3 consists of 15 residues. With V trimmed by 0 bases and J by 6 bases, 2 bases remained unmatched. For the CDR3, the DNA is TGCGCCAGCAGCTTGGCCGGGACAGGGGATGAAAAACTGTTTTTT. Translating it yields CASSLAGTGDEKLFF. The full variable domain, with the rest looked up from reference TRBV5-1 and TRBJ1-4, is KAGVTQTPRYLIKTRGQQVTLSCSPISGHRSVSWYQQTPGQGLQFLFEYFSETQRNKGNFPGRFSGRQFSNSRSEMNVSTLELGDSALYLCASSLAGTGDEKLFFGSGTQLSVL.

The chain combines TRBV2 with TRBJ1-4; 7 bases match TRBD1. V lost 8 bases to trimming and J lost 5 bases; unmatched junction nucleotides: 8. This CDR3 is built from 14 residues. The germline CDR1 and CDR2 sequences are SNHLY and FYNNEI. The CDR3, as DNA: TGTGCCAGCGCAAGGACAGGAGCCAATGAAAAACTGTTTTTT. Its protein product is CASARTGANEKLFF.

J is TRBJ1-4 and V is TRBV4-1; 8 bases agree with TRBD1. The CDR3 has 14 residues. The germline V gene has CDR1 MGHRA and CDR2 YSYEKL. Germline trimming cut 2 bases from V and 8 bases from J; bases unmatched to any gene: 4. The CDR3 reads CASSQRQGWEKLFF. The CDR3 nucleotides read TGCGCCAGCAGCCAACGACAGGGGTGGGAAAAACTGTTTTTT.

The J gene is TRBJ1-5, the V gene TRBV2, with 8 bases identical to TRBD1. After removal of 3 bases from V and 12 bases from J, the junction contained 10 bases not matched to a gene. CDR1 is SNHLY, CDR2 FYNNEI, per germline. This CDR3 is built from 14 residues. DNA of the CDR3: TGTGCCAGCAGTGAGTGGCAGGGGGCTGCGAGCCAGCATTTT. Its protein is CASSEWQGAASQHF.

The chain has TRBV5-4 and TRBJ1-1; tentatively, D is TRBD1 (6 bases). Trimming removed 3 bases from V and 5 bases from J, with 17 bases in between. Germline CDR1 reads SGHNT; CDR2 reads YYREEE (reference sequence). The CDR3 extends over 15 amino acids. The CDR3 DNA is TGTGCCAGCAGCTCGGAACAGGGAGGGGGGACTGAAGCTTTCTTT. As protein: CASSSEQGGGTEAFF.

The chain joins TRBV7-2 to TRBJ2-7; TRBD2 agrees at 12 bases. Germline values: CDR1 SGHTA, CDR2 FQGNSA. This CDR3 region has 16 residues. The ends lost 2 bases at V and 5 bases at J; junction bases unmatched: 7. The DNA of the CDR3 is TGTGCCAGCAGCTTACTTCTAGCGGGAGGGCATAACGAGCAGTACTTC. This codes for CASSLLLAGGHNEQYF.

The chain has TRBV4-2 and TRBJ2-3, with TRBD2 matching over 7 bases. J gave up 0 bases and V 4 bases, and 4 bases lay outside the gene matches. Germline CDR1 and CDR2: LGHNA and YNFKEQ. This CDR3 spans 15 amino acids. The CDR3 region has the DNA TGTGCCAGCAGCCTGGGAGGGAGTAGCACAGATACGCAGTATTTT. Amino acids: CASSLGGSSTDTQYF.

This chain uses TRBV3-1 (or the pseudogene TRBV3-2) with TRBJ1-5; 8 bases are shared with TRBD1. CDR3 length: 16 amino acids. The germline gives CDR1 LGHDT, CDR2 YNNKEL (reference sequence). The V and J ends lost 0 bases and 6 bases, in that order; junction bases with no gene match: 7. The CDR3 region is CASSQDRTGLGQPQHF. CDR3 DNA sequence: TGTGCCAGCAGCCAAGATAGGACAGGGCTAGGTCAGCCCCAGCATTTT.

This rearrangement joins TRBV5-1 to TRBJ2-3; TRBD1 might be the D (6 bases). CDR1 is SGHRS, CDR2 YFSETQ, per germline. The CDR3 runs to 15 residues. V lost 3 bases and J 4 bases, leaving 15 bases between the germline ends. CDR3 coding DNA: TGCGCCAGCAGCTCCAGGGGTGGGGGAGCAGATACGCAGTATTTT. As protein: CASSSRGGGADTQYF.

CDR3 amino acids: CSASKDSAFASRSYEQYF. The CDR3 DNA sequence: TGCAGTGCTAGTAAGGATTCTGCGTTTGCTAGTCGATCCTACGAGCAGTACTTC. The chain employs TRBV20-1 and TRBJ2-7; no firm D call. Trimming stripped 3 bases from V and 1 base from J, with 25 bases between. The CDR3 totals 18 residues. Germline V gene data show CDR1 as DFQATT and CDR2 as SNEGSKA (reference sequence).

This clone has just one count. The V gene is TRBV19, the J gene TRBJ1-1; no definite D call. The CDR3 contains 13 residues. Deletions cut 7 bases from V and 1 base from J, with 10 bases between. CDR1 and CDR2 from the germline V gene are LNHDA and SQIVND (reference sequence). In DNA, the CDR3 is TGTGCCAGTACTCGCCCCGGGAACACTGAAGCTTTCTTT. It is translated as CASTRPGNTEAFF. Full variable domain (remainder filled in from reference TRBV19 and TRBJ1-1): DGGITQSPKYLFRKEGQNVTLSCEQNLNHDAMYWYRQDPGQGLRLIYYSQIVNDFQKGDIAEGYSVSREKKESFPLTVTSAQKNPTAFYLCASTRPGNTEAFFGQGTRLTVV.

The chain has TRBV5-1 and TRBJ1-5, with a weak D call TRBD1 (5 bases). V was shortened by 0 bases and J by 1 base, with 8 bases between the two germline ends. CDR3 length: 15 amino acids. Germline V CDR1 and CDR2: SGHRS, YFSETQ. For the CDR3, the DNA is TGCGCCAGCAGCTTGGCCGGACAAAGCAATCAGCCCCAGCATTTT. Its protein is CASSLAGQSNQPQHF. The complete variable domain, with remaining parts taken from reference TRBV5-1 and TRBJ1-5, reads KAGVTQTPRYLIKTRGQQVTLSCSPISGHRSVSWYQQTPGQGLQFLFEYFSETQRNKGNFPGRFSGRQFSNSRSEMNVSTLELGDSALYLCASSLAGQSNQPQHFGDGTRLSIL.

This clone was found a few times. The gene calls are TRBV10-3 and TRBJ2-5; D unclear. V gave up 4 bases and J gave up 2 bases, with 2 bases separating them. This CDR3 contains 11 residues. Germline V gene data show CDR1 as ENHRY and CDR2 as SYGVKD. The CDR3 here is CAISAQETQYF. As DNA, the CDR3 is TGTGCCATCAGTGCACAAGAGACCCAGTACTTC.

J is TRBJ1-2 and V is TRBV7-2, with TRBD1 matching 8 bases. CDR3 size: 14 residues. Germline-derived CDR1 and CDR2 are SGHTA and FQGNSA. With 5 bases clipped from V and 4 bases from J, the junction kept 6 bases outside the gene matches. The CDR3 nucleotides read TGTGCCAGCAGCCCAGGGGGCTTGTCCTATGGCTACACCTTC. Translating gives CASSPGGLSYGYTF.

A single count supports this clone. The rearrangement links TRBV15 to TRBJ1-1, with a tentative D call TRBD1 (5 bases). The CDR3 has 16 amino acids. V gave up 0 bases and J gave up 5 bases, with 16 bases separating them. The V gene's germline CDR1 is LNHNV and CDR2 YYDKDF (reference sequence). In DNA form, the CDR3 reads TGTGCCACCAGCAGAGATCTCGTGGGGACTGGGACTGAAGCTTTCTTT. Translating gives CATSRDLVGTGTEAFF.

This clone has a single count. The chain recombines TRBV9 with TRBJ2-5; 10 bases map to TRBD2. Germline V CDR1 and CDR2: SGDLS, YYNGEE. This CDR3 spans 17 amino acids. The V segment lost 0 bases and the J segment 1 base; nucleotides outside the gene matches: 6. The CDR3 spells CASSVGFSGGTQETQYF. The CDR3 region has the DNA TGTGCCAGCAGCGTAGGGTTTAGCGGGGGGACCCAAGAGACCCAGTACTTC.

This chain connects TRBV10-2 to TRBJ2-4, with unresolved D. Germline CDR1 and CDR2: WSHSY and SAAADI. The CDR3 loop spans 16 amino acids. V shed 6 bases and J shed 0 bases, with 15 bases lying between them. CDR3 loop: CASRSFSTLAKNIQYF. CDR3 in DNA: TGCGCCAGCAGGTCCTTCAGTACGTTAGCCAAAAACATTCAGTACTTC.

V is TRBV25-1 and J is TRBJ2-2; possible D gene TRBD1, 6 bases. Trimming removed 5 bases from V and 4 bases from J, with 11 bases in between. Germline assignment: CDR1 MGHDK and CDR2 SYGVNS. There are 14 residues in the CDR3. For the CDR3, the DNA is TGTGCCAGCAGTTACAGGGATGGCACCGGGGAGCTGTTTTTT. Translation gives CASSYRDGTGELFF. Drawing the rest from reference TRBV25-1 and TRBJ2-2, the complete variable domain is EADIYQTPRYLVIGTGKKITLECSQTMGHDKMYWYQQDPGMELHLIHYSYGVNSTEKGDLSSESTVSRIRTEHFPLTLESARPSHTSQYLCASSYRDGTGELFFGEGSRLTVL.